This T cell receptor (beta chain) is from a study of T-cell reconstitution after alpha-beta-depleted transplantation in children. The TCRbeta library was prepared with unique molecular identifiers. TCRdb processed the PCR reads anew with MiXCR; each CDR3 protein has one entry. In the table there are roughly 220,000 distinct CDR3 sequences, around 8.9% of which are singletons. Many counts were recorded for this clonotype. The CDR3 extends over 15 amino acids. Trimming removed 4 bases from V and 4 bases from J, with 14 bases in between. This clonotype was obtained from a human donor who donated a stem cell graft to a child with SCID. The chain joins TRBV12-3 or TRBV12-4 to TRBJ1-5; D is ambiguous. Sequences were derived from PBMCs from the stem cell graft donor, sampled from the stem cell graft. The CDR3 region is CASSSLEFRNQPQHF. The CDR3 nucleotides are TGTGCCAGCAGTTCCCTAGAGTTTCGGAATCAGCCCCAGCATTTT.